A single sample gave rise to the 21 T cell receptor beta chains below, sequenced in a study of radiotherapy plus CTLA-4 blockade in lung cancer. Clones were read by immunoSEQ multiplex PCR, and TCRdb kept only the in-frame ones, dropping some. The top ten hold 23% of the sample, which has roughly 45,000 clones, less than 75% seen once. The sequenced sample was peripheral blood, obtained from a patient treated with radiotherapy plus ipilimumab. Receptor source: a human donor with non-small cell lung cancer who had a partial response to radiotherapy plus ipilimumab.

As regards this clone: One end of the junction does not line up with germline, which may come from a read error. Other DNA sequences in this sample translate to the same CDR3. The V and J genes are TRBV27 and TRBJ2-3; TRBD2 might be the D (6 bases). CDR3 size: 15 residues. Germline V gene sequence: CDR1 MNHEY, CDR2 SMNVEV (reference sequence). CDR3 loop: CASSRGVAGTDTQYF. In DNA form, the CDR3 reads TGCGCCAGCAGTCGAGGTGTAGCGGGCACAGATACGCAGTATTTT.

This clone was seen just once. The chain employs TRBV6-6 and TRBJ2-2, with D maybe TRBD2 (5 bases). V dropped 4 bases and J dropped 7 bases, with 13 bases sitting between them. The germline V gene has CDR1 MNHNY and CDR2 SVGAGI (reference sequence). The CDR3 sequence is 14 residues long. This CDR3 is CASSWSGFGGELFF. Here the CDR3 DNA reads TGTGCCAGCAGTTGGTCGGGGTTTGGCGGGGAGCTGTTTTTT.

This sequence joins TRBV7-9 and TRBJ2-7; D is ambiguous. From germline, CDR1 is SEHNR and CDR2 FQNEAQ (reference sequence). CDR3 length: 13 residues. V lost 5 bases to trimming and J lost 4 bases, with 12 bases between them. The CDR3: CASSAGSLYEQYF. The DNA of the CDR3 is TGTGCCAGCAGCGCCGGGTCCCTGTACGAGCAGTACTTC.

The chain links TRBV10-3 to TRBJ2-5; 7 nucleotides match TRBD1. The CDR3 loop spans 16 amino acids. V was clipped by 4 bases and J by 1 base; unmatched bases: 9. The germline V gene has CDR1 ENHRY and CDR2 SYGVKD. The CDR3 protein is CAISGEIGGFQETQYF. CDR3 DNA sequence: TGTGCCATCAGTGGAGAGATAGGGGGCTTCCAAGAGACCCAGTACTTC.

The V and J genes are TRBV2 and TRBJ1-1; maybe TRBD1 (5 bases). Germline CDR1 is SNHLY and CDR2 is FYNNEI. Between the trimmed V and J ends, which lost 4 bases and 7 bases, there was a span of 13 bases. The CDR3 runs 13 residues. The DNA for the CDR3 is TGTGCCAGCAGTGGGAGGAGGGGATTTGAAGCTTTCTTT. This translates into CASSGRRGFEAFF.

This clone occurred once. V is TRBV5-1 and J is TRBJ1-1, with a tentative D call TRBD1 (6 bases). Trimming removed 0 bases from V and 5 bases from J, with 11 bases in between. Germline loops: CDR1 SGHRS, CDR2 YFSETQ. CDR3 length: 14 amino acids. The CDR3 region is CASSLAGEWTEAFF. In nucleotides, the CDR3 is TGCGCCAGCAGCTTGGCAGGGGAATGGACTGAAGCTTTCTTT.

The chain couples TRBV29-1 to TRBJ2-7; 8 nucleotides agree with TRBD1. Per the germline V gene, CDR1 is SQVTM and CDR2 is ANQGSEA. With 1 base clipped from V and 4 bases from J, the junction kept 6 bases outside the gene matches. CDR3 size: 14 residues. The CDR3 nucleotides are TGCAGCGTTGAAGTGACAGGGGCTTTGTACGAGCAGTACTTC. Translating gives CSVEVTGALYEQYF.

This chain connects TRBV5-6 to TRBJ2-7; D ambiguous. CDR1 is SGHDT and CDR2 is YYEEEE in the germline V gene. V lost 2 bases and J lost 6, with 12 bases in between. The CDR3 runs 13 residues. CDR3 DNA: TGTGCCAGCAGCTTACTGGGCCCCTCCGAGCAGTACTTC. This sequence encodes CASSLLGPSEQYF.

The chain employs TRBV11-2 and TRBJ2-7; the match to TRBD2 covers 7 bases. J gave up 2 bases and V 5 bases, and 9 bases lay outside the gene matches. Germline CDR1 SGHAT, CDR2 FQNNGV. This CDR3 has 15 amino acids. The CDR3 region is CASSGGRGAPYEQYF. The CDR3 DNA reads TGTGCCAGCAGCGGGGGGAGGGGCGCCCCCTACGAGCAGTACTTC.

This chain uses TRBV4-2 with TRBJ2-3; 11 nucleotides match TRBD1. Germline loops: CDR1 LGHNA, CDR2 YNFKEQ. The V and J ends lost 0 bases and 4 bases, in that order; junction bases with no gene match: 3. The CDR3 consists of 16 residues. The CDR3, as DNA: TGTGCCAGCAGCCAAGAGTTGGGACAGGGGGCAGATACGCAGTATTTT. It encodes CASSQELGQGADTQYF.

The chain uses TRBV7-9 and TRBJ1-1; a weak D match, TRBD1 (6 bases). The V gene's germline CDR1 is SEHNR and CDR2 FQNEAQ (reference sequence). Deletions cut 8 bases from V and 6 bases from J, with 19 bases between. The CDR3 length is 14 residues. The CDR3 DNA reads TGTGCCAGCGGGGATAGGGGGACCTCCTCTGAAGCTTTCTTT. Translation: CASGDRGTSSEAFF.

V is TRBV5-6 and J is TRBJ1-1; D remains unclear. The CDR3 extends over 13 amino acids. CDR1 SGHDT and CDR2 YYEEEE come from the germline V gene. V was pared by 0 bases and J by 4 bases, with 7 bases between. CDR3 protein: CASSLGGGTEAFF. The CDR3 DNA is TGTGCCAGCAGCTTGGGCGGTGGCACTGAAGCTTTCTTT.

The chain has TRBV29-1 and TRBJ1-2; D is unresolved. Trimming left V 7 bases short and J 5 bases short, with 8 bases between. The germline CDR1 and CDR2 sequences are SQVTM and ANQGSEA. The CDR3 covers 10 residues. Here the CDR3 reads CSARDYGYTF. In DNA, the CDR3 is TGCAGCGCCCGCGATTATGGCTACACCTTC.

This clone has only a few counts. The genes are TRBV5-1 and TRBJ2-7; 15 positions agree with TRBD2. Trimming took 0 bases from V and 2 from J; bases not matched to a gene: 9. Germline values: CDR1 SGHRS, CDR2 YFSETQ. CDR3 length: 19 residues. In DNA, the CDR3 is TGCGCCAGCAGCTTGGGTGATGGGACTAGCGGGAGGAAGCCCTACGAGCAGTACTTC. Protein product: CASSLGDGTSGRKPYEQYF.

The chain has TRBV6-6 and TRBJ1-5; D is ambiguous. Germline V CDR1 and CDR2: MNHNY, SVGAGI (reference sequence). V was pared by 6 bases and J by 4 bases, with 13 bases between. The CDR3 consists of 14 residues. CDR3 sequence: CASSRGGVNQPQHF. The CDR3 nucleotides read TGTGCCAGCAGCCGGGGTGGAGTAAATCAGCCCCAGCATTTT.

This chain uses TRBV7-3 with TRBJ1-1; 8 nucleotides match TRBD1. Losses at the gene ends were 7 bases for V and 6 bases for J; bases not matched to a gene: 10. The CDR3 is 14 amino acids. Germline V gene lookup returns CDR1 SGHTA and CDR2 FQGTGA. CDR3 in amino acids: CASKDGTGSSEAFF. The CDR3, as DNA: TGTGCCAGCAAGGACGGGACAGGTTCTTCTGAAGCTTTCTTT.

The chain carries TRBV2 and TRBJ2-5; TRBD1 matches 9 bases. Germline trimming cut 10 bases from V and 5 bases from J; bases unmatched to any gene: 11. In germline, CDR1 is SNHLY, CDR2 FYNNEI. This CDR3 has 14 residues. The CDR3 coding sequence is TGTGCCACCTCCACCGACAGGGGGAGGGAGACCCAGTACTTC. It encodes CATSTDRGRETQYF.

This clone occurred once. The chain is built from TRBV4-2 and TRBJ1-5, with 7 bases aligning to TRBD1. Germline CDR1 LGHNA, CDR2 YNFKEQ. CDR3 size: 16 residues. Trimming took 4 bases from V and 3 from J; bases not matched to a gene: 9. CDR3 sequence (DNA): TGTGCCAGCAGCCCCGCCGGGGACAGAGTCAATCAGCCCCAGCATTTT. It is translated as CASSPAGDRVNQPQHF.

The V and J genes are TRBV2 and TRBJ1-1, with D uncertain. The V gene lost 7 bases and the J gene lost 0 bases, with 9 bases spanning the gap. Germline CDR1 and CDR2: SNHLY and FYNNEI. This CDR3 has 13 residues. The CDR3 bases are TGTGCCAGCATCAGAGACATGAACACTGAAGCTTTCTTT. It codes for CASIRDMNTEAFF.

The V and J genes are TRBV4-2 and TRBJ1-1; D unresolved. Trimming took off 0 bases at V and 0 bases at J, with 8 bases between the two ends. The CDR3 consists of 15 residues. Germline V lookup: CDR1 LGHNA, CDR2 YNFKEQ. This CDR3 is CASSQEIQMNTEAFF. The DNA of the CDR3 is TGTGCCAGCAGCCAAGAGATACAGATGAACACTGAAGCTTTCTTT.

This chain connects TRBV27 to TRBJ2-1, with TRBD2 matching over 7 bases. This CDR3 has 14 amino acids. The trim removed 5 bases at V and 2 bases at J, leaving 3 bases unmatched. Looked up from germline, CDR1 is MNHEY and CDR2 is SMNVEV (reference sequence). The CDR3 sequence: CASSPGGTYNEQFF. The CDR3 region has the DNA TGTGCCAGCAGTCCCGGGGGGACCTACAATGAGCAGTTCTTC.